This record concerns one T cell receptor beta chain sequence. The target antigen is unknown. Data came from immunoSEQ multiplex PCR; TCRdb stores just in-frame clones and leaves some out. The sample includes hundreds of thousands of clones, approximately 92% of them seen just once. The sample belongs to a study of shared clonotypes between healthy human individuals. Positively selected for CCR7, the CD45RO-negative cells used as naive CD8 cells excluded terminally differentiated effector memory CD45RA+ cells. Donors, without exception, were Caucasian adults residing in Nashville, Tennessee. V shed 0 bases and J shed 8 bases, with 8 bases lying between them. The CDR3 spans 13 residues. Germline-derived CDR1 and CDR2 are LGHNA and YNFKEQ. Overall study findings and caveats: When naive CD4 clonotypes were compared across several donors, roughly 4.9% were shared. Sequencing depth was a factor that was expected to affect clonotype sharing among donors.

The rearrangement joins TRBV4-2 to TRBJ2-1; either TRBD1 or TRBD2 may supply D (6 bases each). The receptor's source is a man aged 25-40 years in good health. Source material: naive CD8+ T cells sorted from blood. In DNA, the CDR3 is TGTGCCAGCAGCCAAGAAGGGGGGCATGAGCAGTTCTTC. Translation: CASSQEGGHEQFF.